The 4 T cell receptor beta chains listed next were all sequenced from one sample in a study of blood T cell repertoires in COVID-19. Libraries were prepared by immunoSEQ multiplex PCR; TCRdb keeps only in-frame clonotypes and omits some of them. The data contain some 260,000 clones, roughly 84% of them singletons. The sequenced sample consisted of peripheral blood. The origin of the receptors is a woman between 40 and 55 years old who had recovered from COVID-19.

The chain carries TRBV18 and TRBJ1-3; D unresolved. With 0 bases removed from V and 7 bases from J, the gap between germline ends came to 16 bases. Germline CDR1 KGHSH, CDR2 LQKENI. There are 16 residues in the CDR3. Here the CDR3 DNA reads TGTGCCAGCTCACCACCACCGCTGTCCTCTAGGAACACCATATATTTT. Translated: CASSPPPLSSRNTIYF. The full variable domain, rest sourced from reference TRBV18 and TRBJ1-3, is NAGVMQNPRHLVRRRGQEARLRCSPMKGHSHVYWYRQLPEEGLKFMVYLQKENIIDESGMPKERFSAEFPKEGPSILRIQQVVRGDSAAYFCASSPPPLSSRNTIYFGEGSWLTVV.

The V and J genes are TRBV6-2 or TRBV6-3 and TRBJ1-2; 7 bases match TRBD1. CDR1 and CDR2 from the germline V gene are MNHEY and SVGEGT. V dropped 5 bases and J dropped 6; count of bases not matched to a gene: 9. This CDR3 contains 14 residues. CDR3 nucleotide sequence: TGTGCCAGCAGTCGACAGGGCCTTCTTAATGGCTACACCTTC. This sequence encodes CASSRQGLLNGYTF.

This chain uses TRBV9 with TRBJ2-1; D ambiguous. Trimming left V 2 bases short and J 5 bases short, with 8 bases between. CDR1 and CDR2 (germline): SGDLS, YYNGEE. The CDR3 contains 13 residues. CDR3: CASSVSTDNEQFF. Here the CDR3 DNA reads TGTGCCAGCAGCGTCTCTACCGACAATGAGCAGTTCTTC. Full variable domain (missing parts from reference TRBV9 and TRBJ2-1): DSGVTQTPKHLITATGQRVTLRCSPRSGDLSVYWYQQSLDQGLQFLIQYYNGEERAKGNILERFSAQQFPDLHSELNLSSLELGDSALYFCASSVSTDNEQFFGPGTRLTVL.

The chain employs TRBV7-2 and TRBJ2-1; tentative D call: TRBD1 (6 bases). Looked up from germline, CDR1 is SGHTA and CDR2 is FQGNSA. The CDR3 sequence is 15 residues long. V lost 3 bases, J lost 7 bases, and 16 bases lay in between. The CDR3 sequence is CASSFTQGLRNEQFF. CDR3 nucleotides: TGTGCCAGCAGCTTTACACAGGGTTTGAGGAATGAGCAGTTCTTC.